The following is a T cell receptor (beta chain) sequence with its context. Germline CDR1 is SGHTA and CDR2 is FQGNSA. The junction had 5 bases not matched to a gene; V was cut back by 1 base and J by 5 bases. This CDR3 spans 14 amino acids. Scientists amplified the TCR beta CDR3 regions from RNA transcripts. The authors performed first-round RT-PCR with HTBI primers and then a second-round multiplex PCR. TCRdb itself ran the multiplex PCR reads through MiXCR, one entry per CDR3 protein. The table shows about 620,000 distinct CDR3 sequences, with about 24% occurring only once. These data are taken from a study of Graves' ophthalmopathy and Graves' hyperthyroidism.

The chain couples TRBV7-2 to TRBJ2-7; 7 positions match TRBD1. The specimen was peripheral blood. This TCR derives from a woman aged 18 to 35 with stable Graves' hyperthyroidism. Some clones in this sample may be carry-over from other donors' samples. CDR3 in DNA: TGTGCCAGCAGCTTAGTAGACAGGGTGCACGAGCAGTACTTC. Protein: CASSLVDRVHEQYF.